One sample yielded the 7 T cell receptor beta chains listed below, sequenced in a study of blood T cell repertoires in COVID-19 (dated by TCRdb to 2018 to 2020). The library relied on the immunoSEQ multiplex PCR assay. TCRdb mirrors the immuneACCESS table, restricted to in-frame sequences. Some clones are absent from its copies; in checked studies, under half trace to an unresolved V gene, and the reason for the others is unknown. The sample has 250,000 or so clones on record, 85% to 90% of them singletons. The ten top clones hold roughly 4.3% of the sample. Sequencing was performed on PBMCs or T cells enriched from blood (not recorded which). All receptors derive from a woman in her 30s with acute COVID-19.

For the CDR3, the DNA is TGTGCCAGCAGTTTGGGGGCTACTTATGGCTACACCTTC. This translates into CASSLGATYGYTF. The rearrangement links TRBV28 to TRBJ1-2; the D gene is possibly TRBD1 (6 bases). Trimming left V 3 bases short and J 5 bases short, with 10 bases between. CDR3 length: 13 residues. The V gene's germline CDR1 is MDHEN and CDR2 SYDVKM.

This clone is a singleton in its sample. The chain joins TRBV3-1 (or the pseudogene TRBV3-2) to TRBJ2-1; 12 bases line up with TRBD2. The germline CDR1 and CDR2 sequences are LGHDT and YNNKEL (reference sequence). This CDR3 has 15 amino acids. The V and J ends lost 1 base and 9 bases, in that order; junction bases with no gene match: 4. CDR3 sequence: CASSQGLAGVGEQFF. The CDR3 region has the DNA TGTGCCAGCAGCCAAGGACTAGCGGGAGTTGGTGAGCAGTTCTTC.

The genes are TRBV28 and TRBJ1-2, with 9 bases matching TRBD1. V lost 11 bases and J lost 5; bases outside the gene matches: 6. The CDR3 has 12 residues. Per germline, CDR1 MDHEN and CDR2 SYDVKM. CDR3 residues: CAADRGNYGYTF. Here the CDR3 DNA reads TGTGCCGCAGACAGGGGGAATTATGGCTACACCTTC.

This chain joins TRBV3-1 (or the pseudogene TRBV3-2) and TRBJ2-1; 7 bases match TRBD2. This CDR3 spans 15 amino acids. V lost 0 bases and J lost 5; bases outside the gene matches: 4. CDR1 is LGHDT and CDR2 is YNNKEL in the germline V gene (reference sequence). The CDR3 nucleotides read TGTGCCAGCAGCCAAGATACGGGAGGAGACAATGAGCAGTTCTTC. This encodes CASSQDTGGDNEQFF.

V gene TRBV10-1 combines with J gene TRBJ1-2; unclear D gene. The V gene's germline CDR1 is WNHNN and CDR2 SYGVQD (reference sequence). CDR3 length: 14 amino acids. Trimming removed 10 bases from V and 4 bases from J, with 19 bases in between. In DNA form, the CDR3 reads TGCGCCACCCCGGTCGACTCAACCTCCTATGGCTACACCTTC. This gives the protein CATPVDSTSYGYTF.

CDR3 loop: CASSLAEGVPRGQPQHF. The CDR3 region has the DNA TGTGCCAGCAGTTTGGCCGAGGGAGTCCCACGGGGTCAGCCCCAGCATTTT. J is TRBJ1-5 and V is TRBV28; D call uncertain. Between the trimmed V and J ends, which lost 3 bases and 6 bases, there was a span of 21 bases. The CDR3 is 17 residues long. From germline, CDR1 is MDHEN and CDR2 SYDVKM.

The CDR3 reads CASSLSAGGITGELFF. The CDR3, as DNA: TGTGCCAGCAGTTTATCTGCGGGAGGGATCACCGGGGAGCTGTTTTTT. V usage is TRBV27 and J usage is TRBJ2-2; TRBD2 agrees at 9 bases. The CDR3 contains 16 residues. J gave up 4 bases and V 0 bases, and 3 bases lay outside the gene matches. Germline lookup yields CDR1 MNHEY and CDR2 SMNVEV (reference sequence).